This T cell receptor (beta chain) was captured by sequencing in a study of radiation and T cells in renal cell carcinoma. The sample's treatment: 15 Gy SBRT to primary tumor, nephrectomy 4 weeks later. This CDR3 comprises 14 residues. Germline V gives CDR1 KGHSH, CDR2 LQKENI. The V and J ends lost 3 bases and 6 bases, in that order; junction bases with no gene match: 3. Assay: immunoSEQ multiplex PCR; the TCRdb copy retains only in-frame clones and omits some. The sample contains about 16,000 clones, 50% of which appear only once. This clone has only a few counts. This receptor was taken from a woman aged 60 to 75 with renal cell carcinoma. V usage is TRBV18 and J usage is TRBJ2-2; 8 bases agree with TRBD1. Source: tumor tissue, taken from a patient whose treatment included radiotherapy and nephrectomy. The CDR3 loop reads CASSPRQGPGELFF. The CDR3 DNA sequence: TGTGCCAGCTCACCTCGACAGGGGCCCGGGGAGCTGTTTTTT.